These 4 T cell receptor beta chains were all obtained from the same sample, sequenced in a study of blood T cell repertoires in COVID-19. TCRdb's copy holds only in-frame clones and misses some; the assay was immunoSEQ multiplex PCR. The sample lists over 95,000 clones, about 88% occurring once. The specimen sequenced was peripheral blood. The receptors were gathered from a woman between 65 and 79 years old who had recovered from COVID-19.

The CDR3 DNA reads as TGTGCCAGCAGCTTAACCGGGACTAGCGGAGCCTACGAGCAGTACTTC. It is translated as CASSLTGTSGAYEQYF. The chain combines TRBV7-2 with TRBJ2-7; 11 bases fit TRBD2. Per the germline V gene, CDR1 is SGHTA and CDR2 is FQGNSA. V lost 2 bases, J lost 2 bases, and 5 bases stayed unmatched. The CDR3 consists of 16 residues.

This chain uses TRBV28 with TRBJ2-2, with D unresolved. Germline V lookup: CDR1 MDHEN, CDR2 SYDVKM. With 11 bases removed from V and 5 bases from J, the gap between germline ends came to 6 bases. The CDR3 is 10 amino acids. The CDR3 region is CASGTGELFF. As DNA, the CDR3 is TGTGCCTCCGGGACCGGGGAGCTGTTTTTT.

V is TRBV27 and J is TRBJ2-7; TRBD1 agrees at 12 bases. The CDR3 covers 15 residues. Germline values: CDR1 MNHEY, CDR2 SMNVEV (reference sequence). The trim removed 7 bases at V and 3 bases at J, leaving 7 bases unmatched. CDR3 loop: CASINRDRGLYEQYF. CDR3 DNA sequence: TGTGCCAGCATCAACCGGGACAGGGGGCTCTACGAGCAGTACTTC.

The CDR3 protein is CASSYRLGAWYNEQFF. Here the CDR3 DNA reads TGTGCCAGCAGCTACCGACTAGGCGCATGGTACAATGAGCAGTTCTTC. The chain is built from TRBV5-6 and TRBJ2-1; maybe TRBD2 (6 bases). The CDR3 consists of 16 residues. Trimming took off 3 bases at V and 4 bases at J, with 17 bases between the two ends. CDR1 and CDR2 from the germline V gene are SGHDT and YYEEEE.